The present TCR beta chain was sequenced within a study of T-cell memory formation after mild COVID-19. TCRdb reprocessed the 5' RACE reads via MiXCR and lists one record per CDR3 protein. The sample carries hundreds of thousands of distinct CDR3 sequences, 28% recorded once. This CDR3 region has 17 residues. CDR1 is SEHNR and CDR2 is FQNEAQ in the germline V gene (reference sequence). The V and J ends lost 5 bases and 3 bases respectively, with 21 bases between them. Sequencing input: PBMCs or a T cell subset sorted from them (not recorded which). The chain uses TRBV7-9 and TRBJ2-3, with D perhaps TRBD1 or TRBD2 (5 bases each). The receptor comes from an adult woman who had mild COVID-19 (a few samples of this study predate the infection). Cell type and time point are not known. CDR3 amino acids: CASSTLREGAGTDTQYF. CDR3 nucleotides: TGTGCCAGCAGCACTCTCCGGGAAGGGGCAGGGACAGATACGCAGTATTTT.